The rows below give T cell receptor beta chains drawn from one sample of a study of blood T cell repertoires in COVID-19. Sequencing was performed with immunoSEQ multiplex PCR; in TCRdb, only in-frame clones are kept and a portion is missing. The repertoire has 130,000 or so clones, roughly 80% of them found once; the top ten carry 9.5% to 15%. The sample consisted of peripheral blood. The receptors were sampled from an older woman with acute or convalescent COVID-19. The CDR3 runs from the conserved cysteine through the conserved F or W. D genes are given only for firm matches. Clone size appears in some rows only: once, few, many, or a class for an expanded clone.

clone_size | d_call | j_call | v_call | cdr3_nt | cdr3_aa
once | TRBD2 | TRBJ2-3 | TRBV10-1 | TGCGCCAGCAGTGCGGGGGGGGCGCCAGATACGCAGTATTTT | CASSAGGAPDTQYF
NA | NA | TRBJ2-5 | TRBV3-1/TRBV3-2 | TGTGCCAGCAGGACAGTCGGGGAGACCCAGTACTTC | CASRTVGETQYF
NA | TRBD2 | TRBJ2-3 | TRBV7-6 | TGTGCCAGCAGCTTAGCACGTCGGGGAGGGGCCGATACGCAGTATTTT | CASSLARRGGADTQYF
NA | TRBD1 | TRBJ1-6 | TRBV7-3 | TGTGCCAGCAGCCCCTCATACAGGGGAGGAAATTCACCCCTCCACTTT | CASSPSYRGGNSPLHF
NA | NA | TRBJ1-1 | TRBV5-1 | TGCGCCAGCAGCCTTCAGGGGTCTGGGGGCACTGAAGCTTTCTTT | CASSLQGSGGTEAFF
NA | TRBD1 | TRBJ1-2 | TRBV19 | TGTGCCAGTAGTACCACAGGGGGTGGGGGCTATGGCTACACCTTC | CASSTTGGGGYGYTF
NA | TRBD2 | TRBJ2-1 | TRBV11-3 | TGTGCCAGCAGCTTAGGACGGGGGGACTCCTACAATGAGCAGTTCTTC | CASSLGRGDSYNEQFF
few | TRBD2 | TRBJ2-2 | TRBV7-9 | TGTGCCAGCAGCCCCCCCGGGACTAGCGGGGGCACCGGGGAGCTGTTTTTT | CASSPPGTSGGTGELFF
NA | TRBD1 | TRBJ1-2 | TRBV5-1 | TGCGCCAGCACGCGCGGACAGGGGACTACCCCGCGTGGCTACACCTTC | CASTRGQGTTPRGYTF
once | NA | TRBJ1-1 | TRBV5-6 | TGTGCCAGCAGCTTCCCGACGGCGGCGAACACTGAAGCTTTCTTT | CASSFPTAANTEAFF
NA | TRBD1 | TRBJ1-1 | TRBV6-5 | TGTGCCAGCAGTTACAGACAGGGAACTGAAGCTTTCTTT | CASSYRQGTEAFF
NA | NA | TRBJ2-2 | TRBV9 | TGTGCCAGCAGCGTAGCTCCCCTCCCAGGGCACGGGGAGCTGTTTTTT | CASSVAPLPGHGELFF
NA | TRBD1 | TRBJ1-4 | TRBV6-5 | TGTGCCAGCAGTTACTCTGAGCAGGGGGCGAGAAAACTGTTTTTT | CASSYSEQGARKLFF
NA | NA | TRBJ1-1 | TRBV5-1 | TGCGCCAGCAGCCGGACAGACCTTACTGAAGCTTTCTTT | CASSRTDLTEAFF
NA | NA | TRBJ1-3 | TRBV5-4 | TGTGCCAGCAGCTTGGCCGGCTCGGGAGGAAACACCATATATTTT | CASSLAGSGGNTIYF